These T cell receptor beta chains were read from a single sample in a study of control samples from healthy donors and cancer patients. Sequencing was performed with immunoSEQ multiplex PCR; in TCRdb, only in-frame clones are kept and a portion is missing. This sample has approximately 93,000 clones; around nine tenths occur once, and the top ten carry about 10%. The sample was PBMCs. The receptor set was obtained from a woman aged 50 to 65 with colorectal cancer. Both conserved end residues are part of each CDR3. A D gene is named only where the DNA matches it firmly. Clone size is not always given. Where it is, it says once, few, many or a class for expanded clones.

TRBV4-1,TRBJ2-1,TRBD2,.,CASSGTSGGPIVYNEQFF,TGCGCCAGCAGCGGGACTAGCGGGGGCCCCATCGTTTACAATGAGCAGTTCTTC
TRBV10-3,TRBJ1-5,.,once,CAKLPVGNQPQHF,TGTGCCAAGCTCCCAGTAGGCAATCAGCCCCAGCATTTT
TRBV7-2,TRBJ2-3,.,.,CASSSMALGDTQYF,TGTGCCAGCAGCTCAATGGCTCTGGGAGATACGCAGTATTTT
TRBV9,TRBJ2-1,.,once,CASSVAVGGAAYNEQFF,TGTGCCAGCAGCGTAGCCGTGGGGGGGGCGGCCTACAATGAGCAGTTCTTC
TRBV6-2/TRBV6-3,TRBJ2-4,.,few,CASSYGGSAKNIQYF,TGTGCCAGCAGTTACGGGGGGAGTGCCAAAAACATTCAGTACTTC
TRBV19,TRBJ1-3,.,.,CASSIEWTEISGNTIYF,TGTGCCAGTAGTATAGAATGGACGGAAATCTCTGGAAACACCATATATTTT
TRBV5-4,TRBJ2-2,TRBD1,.,CASSLATGTGELFF,TGTGCCAGCAGCTTAGCGACAGGGACCGGGGAGCTGTTTTTT
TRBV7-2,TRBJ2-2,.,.,CASSADRPPLTGELFF,TGTGCCAGCAGCGCGGACAGACCGCCCCTTACCGGGGAGCTGTTTTTT
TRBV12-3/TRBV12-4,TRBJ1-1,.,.,CASNTGALEAFF,TGTGCCAGCAACACGGGGGCCCTGGAAGCTTTCTTT
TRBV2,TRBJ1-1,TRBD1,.,CASSEQGAAVNTEAFF,TGTGCCAGCAGCGAACAGGGGGCCGCGGTAAATACTGAAGCTTTCTTT
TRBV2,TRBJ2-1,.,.,CASSVGRSSNEQFF,TGTGCCAGCAGTGTAGGCAGGTCCAGCAATGAGCAGTTCTTC
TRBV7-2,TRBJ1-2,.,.,CASRRDTNYGYTF,TGTGCCAGCAGGCGGGACACGAACTATGGCTACACCTTC
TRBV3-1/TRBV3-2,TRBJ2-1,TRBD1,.,CASSQGGTAYNEQFF,TGTGCCAGCAGCCAAGGTGGGACAGCGTACAATGAGCAGTTCTTC
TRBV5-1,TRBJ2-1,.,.,CASSRDGSSYNEQFF,TGCGCCAGCAGCCGGGACGGGAGCTCCTACAATGAGCAGTTCTTC
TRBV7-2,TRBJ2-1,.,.,CASSFYGSNEQFF,TGTGCCAGCAGCTTCTACGGGTCGAATGAGCAGTTCTTC
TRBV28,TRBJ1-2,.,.,CASSSDSYGYTF,TGTGCCAGCAGTTCCGACAGCTATGGCTACACCTTC
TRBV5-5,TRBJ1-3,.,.,CASSLVWQFSSGNAIYF,TGTGCCAGCAGCTTGGTGTGGCAGTTCTCCTCTGGAAACGCCATATATTTT
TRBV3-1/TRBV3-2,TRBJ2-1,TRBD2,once,CASRGTSGYNEQFF,TGTGCCAGCAGGGGAACTAGCGGTTACAATGAGCAGTTCTTC
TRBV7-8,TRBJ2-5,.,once,CASSLGAEETQYF,TGTGCCAGCAGCTTAGGGGCAGAAGAGACCCAGTACTTC
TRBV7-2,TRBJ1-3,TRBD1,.,CASSLGQGDGNTIYF,TGTGCCAGCAGCCTGGGACAGGGGGATGGAAACACCATATATTTT
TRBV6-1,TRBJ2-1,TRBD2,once,CASSERTSGGASGNEQFF,TGTGCCAGCAGTGAAAGAACTAGCGGGGGGGCCTCGGGAAATGAGCAGTTCTTC
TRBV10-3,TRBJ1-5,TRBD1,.,CAISDSDRGYQPQHF,TGTGCCATCAGTGATTCCGACAGGGGATATCAGCCCCAGCATTTT
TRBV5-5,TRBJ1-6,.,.,CASSLVWTDNSPLHF,TGTGCCAGCAGCTTGGTTTGGACAGATAATTCACCCCTCCACTTT
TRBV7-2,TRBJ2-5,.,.,CASSSRGRIPGGETQYF,TGTGCCAGCAGCTCCCGAGGTAGAATCCCGGGTGGAGAGACCCAGTACTTC
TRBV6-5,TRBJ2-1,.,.,CASSYGPSNEQFF,TGTGCCAGCAGTTACGGTCCGAGCAATGAGCAGTTCTTC
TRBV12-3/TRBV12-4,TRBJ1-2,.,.,CASSLSPGDGYTF,TGTGCCAGCAGTTTAAGTCCCGGGGATGGCTACACCTTC
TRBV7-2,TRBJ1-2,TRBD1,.,CASSDDRVGYTF,TGTGCCAGCAGCGACGACAGGGTTGGCTACACCTTC
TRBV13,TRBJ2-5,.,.,CASSHRLHGRVGETQYF,TGTGCCAGCAGCCACCGCCTCCACGGACGAGTCGGGGAGACCCAGTACTTC
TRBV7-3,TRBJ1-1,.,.,CASSFGPPNTEAFF,TGTGCCAGCAGCTTCGGACCGCCGAACACTGAAGCTTTCTTT
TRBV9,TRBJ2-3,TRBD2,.,CASSVRGVATDTQYF,TGTGCCAGCAGCGTTCGGGGGGTGGCCACAGATACGCAGTATTTT
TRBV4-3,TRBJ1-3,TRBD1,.,CASSPGGSGNTIYF,TGCGCCAGCAGCCCAGGGGGTTCTGGAAACACCATATATTTT
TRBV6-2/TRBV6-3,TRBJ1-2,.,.,CASSTDSNYGYTF,TGTGCCAGCAGTACGGACAGTAACTATGGCTACACCTTC
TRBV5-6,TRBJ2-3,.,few,CASSSLGGQLRSTDTQYF,TGTGCCAGCAGCTCATTGGGGGGACAGCTCCGAAGCACAGATACGCAGTATTTT
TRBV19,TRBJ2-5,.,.,CASSITLKETQYF,TGTGCCAGTAGTATTACCTTAAAAGAGACCCAGTACTTC
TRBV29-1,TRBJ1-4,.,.,CSVARGPNEKLFF,TGCAGCGTGGCCCGGGGCCCTAATGAAAAACTGTTTTTT
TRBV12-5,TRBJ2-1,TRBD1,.,CASGLTPGQLSNEQFF,TGTGCTAGTGGTTTGACTCCGGGACAGCTTTCTAATGAGCAGTTCTTC
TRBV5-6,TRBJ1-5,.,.,CASSFRRSNQPQHF,TGTGCCAGCAGCTTCAGACGGAGCAATCAGCCCCAGCATTTT
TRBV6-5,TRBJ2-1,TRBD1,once,CASSRQGGGNEQFF,TGTGCCAGCAGTAGACAGGGGGGGGGCAATGAGCAGTTCTTC
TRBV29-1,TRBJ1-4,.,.,CSVAQNPGNYEKLFF,TGCAGCGTCGCACAGAACCCCGGAAACTATGAAAAACTGTTTTTT
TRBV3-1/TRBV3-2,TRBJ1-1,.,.,CASSYGHGNTEAFF,TGTGCCAGCAGCTACGGTCACGGGAACACTGAAGCTTTCTTT
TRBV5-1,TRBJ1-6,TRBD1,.,CASSLAGGEDSPLHF,TGCGCCAGCAGCTTGGCAGGGGGGGAGGATTCACCCCTCCACTTT
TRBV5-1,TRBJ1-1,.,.,CASSLGSDLLGEAFF,TGCGCCAGCAGCTTGGGTTCCGACTTATTAGGTGAAGCTTTCTTT
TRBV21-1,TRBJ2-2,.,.,CASSNGGELFF,TGTGCCAGCAGCAACGGCGGGGAGCTGTTTTTT
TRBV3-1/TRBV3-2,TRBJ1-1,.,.,CASCRGGMNTEAFF,TGTGCCAGTTGCCGGGGGGGCATGAACACTGAAGCTTTCTTT
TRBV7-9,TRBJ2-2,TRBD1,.,CASSYGQENTGELFF,TGTGCCAGCAGTTACGGACAGGAAAACACCGGGGAGCTGTTTTTT
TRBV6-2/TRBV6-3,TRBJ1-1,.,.,CASSYDSITEAFF,TGTGCCAGCAGTTACGACTCCATAACTGAAGCTTTCTTT
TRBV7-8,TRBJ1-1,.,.,CASSLIGPGTEAFF,TGTGCCAGCAGCTTAATAGGCCCGGGTACTGAAGCTTTCTTT
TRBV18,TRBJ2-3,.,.,CASSPATHADTQYF,TGTGCCAGCTCCCCCGCTACCCACGCAGATACGCAGTATTTT
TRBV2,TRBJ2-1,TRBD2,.,CARQRLAGANEQFF,TGTGCCAGGCAGCGATTAGCGGGGGCCAATGAGCAGTTCTTC